These 18 T cell receptor beta chains originate from one sample sequenced in a study of T cells in Graves' hyperthyroidism and ophthalmopathy (dated by TCRdb to about 2019). The method was multiplex PCR. TCRdb shows the sequencer as Illumina HiSeq 2000. The TCR beta CDR3 regions were amplified from RNA transcripts. The TCR CDR3 was subjected to a first round of RT-PCR using the HTBI primer set and the Qiagen OneStep RT-PCR kit. TCRdb ran its own pipeline on the public reads, namely fastp trimming at Q25 and MiXCR clone calling, and kept in-frame beta chains. Identical CDR3 protein sequences are pooled into one entry, listed with their most common genes and DNA. Present in this sample are hundreds of thousands of distinct CDR3 sequences, about 15% of which were seen just once. Of the sample, around 4% falls within the top ten clones. The sample taken for sequencing was blood. These receptors originate from a woman aged 40 to 50 with Graves' ophthalmopathy.

The V gene is TRBV12-3 or TRBV12-4, the J gene TRBJ1-2, with D hard to call. The CDR3 runs 13 residues. The V end lost 6 bases, the J end lost 7 bases, and 15 bases lay between the germline ends. For the CDR3, the DNA is TGTGCCAGCAGCGACCTATCCGAGGGTGGCTACACCTTC. Translation gives CASSDLSEGGYTF.

V is TRBV19 and J is TRBJ2-1; 7 positions match TRBD2. The CDR3 is 15 amino acids. After removal of 8 bases from V and 7 bases from J, the junction contained 14 bases not matched to a gene. In germline, CDR1 is LNHDA, CDR2 SQIVND (reference sequence). The CDR3 loop reads CASRRGAGVVNEQFF. The DNA for the CDR3 is TGTGCCAGTCGCAGAGGGGCGGGAGTGGTAAATGAGCAGTTCTTC. The whole variable domain, remainder taken from reference TRBV19 and TRBJ2-1, is DGGITQSPKYLFRKEGQNVTLSCEQNLNHDAMYWYRQDPGQGLRLIYYSQIVNDFQKGDIAEGYSVSREKKESFPLTVTSAQKNPTAFYLCASRRGAGVVNEQFFGPGTRLTVL.

This clonotype was counted at least ten times. The genes are TRBV7-2 and TRBJ1-1; 7 nucleotides align to TRBD1. The CDR3 is 14 amino acids. V shed 5 bases, J shed 6 bases, and the junction held 9 bases outside the gene matches. Germline values: CDR1 SGHTA, CDR2 FQGNSA. The CDR3 DNA reads as TGTGCCAGCAGCCGCCAGGGGGGAGGCGCTGAAGCTTTCTTT. It translates to CASSRQGGGAEAFF.

This clonotype was detected many times. The V gene is TRBV28, the J gene TRBJ1-5, with D uncertain. V was trimmed by 6 bases and J by 5 bases, leaving 11 bases between them. CDR1 MDHEN and CDR2 SYDVKM come from the germline V gene. The CDR3 consists of 13 residues. The CDR3 DNA reads as TGTGCCAGCAGCCCCATTTCGGATCAGCCCCAGCATTTT. Its translation: CASSPISDQPQHF.

In this sample, this clonotype turned up many times. The chain employs TRBV6-2 or TRBV6-3 and TRBJ2-7; TRBD1 agrees at 8 bases. Looked up from germline, CDR1 is MNHEY and CDR2 is SVGEGT. Unmatched junction bases numbered 3, after V lost 0 bases and J lost 2 bases. This CDR3 has 15 amino acids. Written as DNA, the CDR3 is TGTGCCAGCAGTTACTCGGACAGGGCTACCTACGAGCAGTACTTC. It is translated as CASSYSDRATYEQYF.

There are many counts of this clonotype. The V gene is TRBV12-5, the J gene TRBJ1-1; 7 bases map to TRBD1. This CDR3 region has 15 residues. Germline CDR1 is LGHNT and CDR2 is FRNRAP. V dropped 1 base and J dropped 2; count of bases not matched to a gene: 4. The CDR3 DNA follows: TGTGCTAGTGGTTTGGATCAGGGGGGAAACACTGAAGCTTTCTTT. Amino acid sequence: CASGLDQGGNTEAFF.

This clonotype was seen repeatedly, ten times or more. This chain uses TRBV27 with TRBJ1-5; possibly TRBD1 for D (5 bases). The CDR3 is made up of 15 amino acids. The V end lost 2 bases, the J end lost 4 bases, and 12 bases lay between the germline ends. CDR1 MNHEY and CDR2 SMNVEV come from the germline V gene (reference sequence). DNA of the CDR3: TGTGCCAGCAGTTTAGGGGCAGGGAATAATCAGCCCCAGCATTTT. Its translation is CASSLGAGNNQPQHF.

This clonotype was picked up many times. V is TRBV28 and J is TRBJ1-5; possible D gene TRBD1, 5 bases. Germline V gene lookup returns CDR1 MDHEN and CDR2 SYDVKM. The CDR3 consists of 13 residues. Trimming took off 10 bases at V and 3 bases at J, with 13 bases between the two ends. Here the CDR3 DNA reads TGTGCCACTGGAGAGGGGAACAATCAGCCCCAGCATTTT. Translated, it gives CATGEGNNQPQHF.

There are many counts of this clonotype. The chain carries TRBV7-8 and TRBJ2-2, with D possibly called TRBD1 or TRBD2 (5 bases each). The germline V and J ends were trimmed by 2 bases and 3 bases, with 16 bases remaining between them. The CDR3 loop spans 17 amino acids. The germline V gene has CDR1 SGHVS and CDR2 FQNEAQ. CDR3 coding DNA: TGTGCCAGCAGCTTAAGGACCGGGGCGTTCGACACCGGGGAGCTGTTTTTT. This encodes CASSLRTGAFDTGELFF.

This clonotype was recorded many times. The rearrangement joins TRBV7-2 to TRBJ2-5; possible D gene TRBD2, 6 bases. Germline CDR1 reads SGHTA; CDR2 reads FQGNSA. The CDR3 covers 14 residues. Trimming shortened V by 7 bases and J by 5 bases, and 17 bases separated the two germline ends. The CDR3: CASTTSSWGETQYF. CDR3 nucleotide sequence: TGTGCCAGCACCACTAGCAGTTGGGGGGAGACCCAGTACTTC.

The chain couples TRBV19 to TRBJ2-2; D remains unclear. Germline CDR1 is LNHDA and CDR2 is SQIVND (reference sequence). The germline V and J ends were trimmed by 3 bases and 2 bases, with 7 bases remaining between them. This CDR3 has 14 amino acids. CDR3 protein: CASSIFGNTGELFF. For the CDR3, the DNA is TGTGCCAGTAGTATTTTTGGAAACACCGGGGAGCTGTTTTTT.

In its sample, this clonotype was seen many times. The genes are TRBV30 and TRBJ1-1; a weak D match, TRBD1 (5 bases). With 0 bases removed from V and 1 base from J, the gap between germline ends came to 12 bases. Germline CDR1 and CDR2: GTSNPN and SVGIG (reference sequence). CDR3 length: 15 amino acids. The DNA of the CDR3 is TGTGCCTGGAGTGTGGCGGGGGACCGGAACACTGAAGCTTTCTTT. Translated: CAWSVAGDRNTEAFF.

V gene TRBV11-2 combines with J gene TRBJ2-3; 13 bases match TRBD2. Losses at the gene ends were 4 bases for V and 5 bases for J; bases not matched to a gene: 3. This CDR3 spans 15 amino acids. In germline, CDR1 is SGHAT, CDR2 FQNNGV. CDR3 in DNA: TGTGCCAGCAGCTGGACTAGCGGGAGTCAAGATACGCAGTATTTT. Its translation is CASSWTSGSQDTQYF.

This clonotype was observed many times. The genes are TRBV19 and TRBJ2-7; D perhaps matches TRBD2 (6 bases). The ends were cut back, 3 bases at V and 3 bases at J, with 18 bases in the middle. The germline V gene encodes CDR1 LNHDA and CDR2 SQIVND (reference sequence). The CDR3 consists of 16 residues. The CDR3 nucleotides read TGTGCCAGTAGTATGATCTGGGCTAGCGAGGTCTACGAGCAGTACTTC. This gives the protein CASSMIWASEVYEQYF. Supplemented by reference TRBV19 and TRBJ2-7, the full variable domain reads DGGITQSPKYLFRKEGQNVTLSCEQNLNHDAMYWYRQDPGQGLRLIYYSQIVNDFQKGDIAEGYSVSREKKESFPLTVTSAQKNPTAFYLCASSMIWASEVYEQYFGPGTRLTVT.

The sample holds many counts of this clonotype. The CDR3 region has the DNA TGTGCCAGCAGCTTTGTCGCAGGGACTTTCTCCGAGCAGTACTTC. Translation gives CASSFVAGTFSEQYF. This chain joins TRBV7-2 and TRBJ2-7; tentatively, D is TRBD2 (6 bases). CDR3 size: 15 residues. The V gene's germline CDR1 is SGHTA and CDR2 FQGNSA. The ends were cut back, 3 bases at V and 6 bases at J, with 18 bases in the middle.

There are many counts of this clonotype. V and J are TRBV20-1 and TRBJ1-5; D not certain. Germline CDR1 and CDR2: DFQATT and SNEGSKA (reference sequence). V was shortened by 6 bases and J by 7 bases, with 16 bases between the two germline ends. The CDR3 sequence is 13 residues long. DNA for the CDR3: TGCAGTGCCTACGAGGGCGACGTACAGCCCCAGCATTTT. This sequence encodes CSAYEGDVQPQHF.

This clonotype was seen ten or more times. V gene TRBV28 combines with J gene TRBJ1-2; a possible D gene is TRBD1 (6 bases). V dropped 11 bases and J dropped 4 bases, with 14 bases sitting between them. The CDR3 is 12 amino acids. The germline V gene encodes CDR1 MDHEN and CDR2 SYDVKM. This CDR3 is CASQGVGYGYTF. CDR3 bases: TGTGCCTCACAGGGAGTTGGCTATGGCTACACCTTC.

This clonotype was observed a handful of times. The chain links TRBV28 to TRBJ1-1, with 7 bases fitting TRBD1. Germline lookup yields CDR1 MDHEN and CDR2 SYDVKM. V was clipped by 2 bases and J by 5 bases; unmatched bases: 11. CDR3 length: 16 residues. CDR3 residues: CASSLGGAGGGTEAFF. The DNA of the CDR3 is TGTGCCAGCAGTTTAGGGGGGGCAGGGGGAGGGACTGAAGCTTTCTTT.